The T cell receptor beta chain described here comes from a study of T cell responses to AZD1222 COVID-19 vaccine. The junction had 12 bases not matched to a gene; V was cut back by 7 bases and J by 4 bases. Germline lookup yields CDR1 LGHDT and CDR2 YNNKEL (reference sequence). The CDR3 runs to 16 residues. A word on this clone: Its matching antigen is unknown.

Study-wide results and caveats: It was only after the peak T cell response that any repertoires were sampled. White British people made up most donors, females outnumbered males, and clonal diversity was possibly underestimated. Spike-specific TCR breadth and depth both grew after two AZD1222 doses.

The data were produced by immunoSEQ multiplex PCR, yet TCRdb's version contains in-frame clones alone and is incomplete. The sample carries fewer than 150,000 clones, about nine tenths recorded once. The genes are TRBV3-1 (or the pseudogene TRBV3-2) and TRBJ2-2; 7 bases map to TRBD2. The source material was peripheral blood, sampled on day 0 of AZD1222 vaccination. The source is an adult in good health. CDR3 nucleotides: TGTGCCAGCAATACGGGCGCGGGGGTACCCACCGGGGAGCTGTTTTTT. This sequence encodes CASNTGAGVPTGELFF.